This is a list of T cell receptor beta chains from one sample in a study of blood T cell repertoires in COVID-19. Some clones are missing from TCRdb's copy, which holds only in-frame ones; the method was immunoSEQ multiplex PCR. The repertoire includes 100,000 to 150,000 clones, approximately 89% of them detected once, and 3.2% sits in the top ten. Material for sequencing was peripheral blood. These receptors were collected from an elderly woman with COVID-19, enrolled during active disease. Both conserved end residues are part of each CDR3. D genes are given only for firm matches. A row's size may be missing; if present it is once, few, many or a size class.

TRBJ1-5,TRBV3-1/TRBV3-2,15,few,NA,TGTGCCAGCAGCCAAGCGTGGGCTAGCAATCAGCCCCAGCATTTT,CASSQAWASNQPQHF
TRBJ1-5,TRBV28,13,NA,TRBD1,TGTGCCAGTCTCGGACAGGTCAGGCAGCCCCAGCATTTT,CASLGQVRQPQHF
TRBJ2-7,TRBV7-8,17,NA,TRBD2,TGTGCCAGCAGCTTAGCGAATCGAGGGGAGGGGTCCTACGAGCAGTACTTC,CASSLANRGEGSYEQYF
TRBJ2-5,TRBV19,14,NA,NA,TGTGCCAGTAGTCCCTTTAGCGGAGAAGAGACCCAGTACTTC,CASSPFSGEETQYF
TRBJ2-2,TRBV12-3/TRBV12-4,13,NA,TRBD1,TGTGCCAGCAGTTTTTACAGGGGCCGGGAGCTGTTTTTT,CASSFYRGRELFF
TRBJ1-2,TRBV6-5,14,once,NA,TGTGCCAGCATTAACCTTGGGGGAGGCTATGGCTACACCTTC,CASINLGGGYGYTF
TRBJ1-2,TRBV2,17,NA,TRBD1,TGTGCCAGCAGCCAGGACAGGGTTCTTGCGCCAGCCCGGGGCTACACCTTC,CASSQDRVLAPARGYTF
TRBJ2-5,TRBV19,16,NA,NA,TGTGCCAGTAGTATAGGGGGTAGCGGAGACCAAGAGACCCAGTACTTC,CASSIGGSGDQETQYF
TRBJ2-5,TRBV5-6,15,NA,TRBD2,TGTGCCAGCAGTCGTAGACTAGCGGGGCAAGAGACCCAGTACTTC,CASSRRLAGQETQYF
TRBJ2-7,TRBV5-3,14,NA,NA,TGTGCCAGAAGCCTTGGTCGGAGCCCCTACGAGCAGTACTTC,CARSLGRSPYEQYF
TRBJ2-5,TRBV6-6,12,NA,NA,TGTGCCAGCAGGACAGCTCAAGAGACCCAGTACTTC,CASRTAQETQYF
TRBJ2-5,TRBV4-1,18,NA,TRBD1,TGCGCCAGCAGCCCTGAACGTGGACAGGGAAAATACCAAGAGACCCAGTACTTC,CASSPERGQGKYQETQYF
TRBJ2-3,TRBV4-1,15,NA,TRBD2,TGCGCCAGCAGCCTGGGACTAGCGGGAGCAGATACGCAGTATTTT,CASSLGLAGADTQYF
TRBJ2-7,TRBV28,15,NA,TRBD1,TGTGCCAGCAGTTTTGGGCAGGGGGCTTCCTACGAGCAGTACTTC,CASSFGQGASYEQYF
TRBJ2-7,TRBV4-1,14,few,NA,TGCGCCAGCAGCCAAGATAGCCAGATCTACGAGCAGTACTTC,CASSQDSQIYEQYF
TRBJ2-2,TRBV5-8,15,once,TRBD2,TGTGCCAGCAGCAGAGGACTAGCAGCCACCGGGGAGCTGTTTTTT,CASSRGLAATGELFF
TRBJ2-3,TRBV7-6,16,NA,TRBD1,TGTGCCAGCAGCTCCCGACAGGGTATGAACACAGATACGCAGTATTTT,CASSSRQGMNTDTQYF
TRBJ1-1,TRBV19,15,NA,TRBD1,TGTGCCAGTAGACCCCAGACAGGGCAAGGCGCTGAAGCTTTCTTT,CASRPQTGQGAEAFF
TRBJ2-2,TRBV18,14,NA,NA,TGTGCCAGCTCACGGACAGAGAACACCGGGGAGCTGTTTTTT,CASSRTENTGELFF
TRBJ1-5,TRBV18,14,NA,TRBD1,TGTGCCAGCTCACCCGGGACAGGGAATCAGCCCCAGCATTTT,CASSPGTGNQPQHF
TRBJ1-5,TRBV28,15,NA,NA,TGTGCCAGCAAACATCCGGACAGACGCAATCAGCCCCAGCATTTT,CASKHPDRRNQPQHF
TRBJ2-1,TRBV6-4,15,NA,NA,TGTGCCAGCAGTGACTCAGGGGCAGCATACAATGAGCAGTTCTTC,CASSDSGAAYNEQFF
TRBJ2-3,TRBV10-3,15,NA,TRBD1,TGTGCCACCCTCAAGACAGGGTCTAGCACAGATACGCAGTATTTT,CATLKTGSSTDTQYF
TRBJ1-4,TRBV5-1,15,once,TRBD1,TGCGCCAGCAGCGACGTACAGGGGGCAGGCGAAAAACTGTTTTTT,CASSDVQGAGEKLFF
TRBJ1-1,TRBV7-2,15,NA,TRBD1,TGTGCCAGCTTGGGTACAGGGGGTATGAACACTGAAGCTTTCTTT,CASLGTGGMNTEAFF
TRBJ2-1,TRBV2,14,many,TRBD1,TGTGCCAGCAGTGAATCCCCCCGGGACAGCCGATCGTTCTTC,CASSESPRDSRSFF
TRBJ2-1,TRBV5-4,16,once,TRBD2,TGTGCCAGCAGCTTGGGGACTAGCGGGGGAGTCAATGAGCAGTTCTTC,CASSLGTSGGVNEQFF
TRBJ1-6,TRBV18,16,NA,TRBD1,TGTGCCAGCTCACCCCGGACAGGGAGTAACAGTTCACCCCTCCACTTT,CASSPRTGSNSSPLHF
TRBJ1-5,TRBV5-6,14,NA,TRBD1,TGTGCCAGCAGCCGGGACAGGAGCAATCAGCCCCAGCATTTT,CASSRDRSNQPQHF
TRBJ1-2,TRBV7-3,13,once,TRBD1,TGTGCCAGCAGCCCAGGGGGCGGCGGCGGCTACACCTTC,CASSPGGGGGYTF
TRBJ1-1,TRBV2,13,NA,NA,TGTGCAGAGCGGGCTACCATGAACACTGAAGCTTTCTTT,CAERATMNTEAFF
TRBJ2-3,TRBV11-3,17,NA,TRBD2,TGTGCCCCCTTGTCCACCGGGACTAGCGGGACTTCAGATACGCAGTATTTT,CAPLSTGTSGTSDTQYF
TRBJ2-2,TRBV4-3,14,NA,TRBD2,TGCGCCAGCAGCCAAGATAGCGGGCCCGGGGAGCTGTTTTTT,CASSQDSGPGELFF
TRBJ1-2,TRBV7-2,13,NA,NA,TGTGCCAGCAGCGCCACAGGCAACTATGGCTACACCTTC,CASSATGNYGYTF
TRBJ2-3,TRBV5-1,14,NA,TRBD2,TGCGCCAGCAGCTCAGGACTAGCGGGAGATACGCAGTATTTT,CASSSGLAGDTQYF
TRBJ2-2,TRBV19,17,NA,TRBD1,TGTGCCAGTAGTAGAAACAGGGGGCCGGGGGATACCGGGGAGCTGTTTTTT,CASSRNRGPGDTGELFF
TRBJ2-4,TRBV23-1,16,NA,NA,TGCGCCAGCAGTCATTGGCAGGGATGGGCCAAAAACATTCAGTACTTC,CASSHWQGWAKNIQYF
TRBJ1-2,TRBV3-1/TRBV3-2,15,NA,TRBD1,TGTGCCAGCAGCCAAGGGGCAGGGGGCGTGTATGGCTACACCTTC,CASSQGAGGVYGYTF
TRBJ1-1,TRBV19,13,NA,TRBD1,TGTGCCAGTAGTAAGGGGGCAGGGACTGAAGCTTTCTTT,CASSKGAGTEAFF
TRBJ2-7,TRBV7-9,15,NA,TRBD1,TGTGCCAGCAGCGCGGGGACCGGGACAGGCGACGAGCAGTACTTC,CASSAGTGTGDEQYF
TRBJ1-2,TRBV5-1,15,NA,TRBD1,TGCGCCAGCAGCTTGGCGCAGGGACAGGGTAGTGGCTACACCTTC,CASSLAQGQGSGYTF
TRBJ2-3,TRBV6-2/TRBV6-3,15,NA,TRBD2,TGTGCCAGCAGTGTAGGACTAGCGGGAACAGATACGCAGTATTTT,CASSVGLAGTDTQYF
TRBJ2-1,TRBV4-2,18,NA,TRBD2,TGTGCCAGCAGCCAAGAGACTAGCGGTACGCTGGGGGGGAATGAGCAGTTCTTC,CASSQETSGTLGGNEQFF
TRBJ1-5,TRBV6-2/TRBV6-3,17,NA,TRBD1,TGTGCCAGCAGTTACAAAGCCGGGACAGGGAGTGAGCAGCCCCAGCATTTT,CASSYKAGTGSEQPQHF
TRBJ2-7,TRBV5-1,14,NA,TRBD1,TGCGCCAGCAACTCTGGACAGGGGTTCAACGAGCAGTACTTC,CASNSGQGFNEQYF
TRBJ1-3,TRBV6-4,14,NA,TRBD1,TGTGCCAGCAGTGGGACAGGGACTGGAAACACCATATATTTT,CASSGTGTGNTIYF
TRBJ2-7,TRBV4-2,17,few,TRBD1,TGTGCCAGCAGCCCCAAGGGGGGACAGGGGCGCGAATACGAGCAGTACTTC,CASSPKGGQGREYEQYF
TRBJ1-4,TRBV5-1,15,NA,TRBD1,TGCGCCAGCAGCTTGGGGAGGACAGGGTCTGAAAAACTGTTTTTT,CASSLGRTGSEKLFF
TRBJ2-5,TRBV9,15,few,NA,TGTGCCAGCAGCGTAGGCACAGTTTTGAAAGAGACCCAGTACTTC,CASSVGTVLKETQYF